The count of the clone carrying this TCR beta chain is one. What it binds is unknown. The data were taken from a study of T cell responses to AZD1222 COVID-19 vaccine. Study-level background: Pooled together were second doses at about 4 or about 12 weeks. Study findings and constraints: White British donors predominated, females outnumbered males, and clonal diversity was possibly underestimated. Compared with day 0, the breadth and depth of the Spike-specific TCR repertoire rose significantly after two doses of AZD1222. No day 14 peak samples; only post-peak repertoires were characterized.

CDR3 length equals 16 residues. The germline V gene encodes CDR1 SGHDN and CDR2 FVKESK. The trim removed 3 bases at V and 3 bases at J, leaving 4 bases unmatched. This table comes from immunoSEQ multiplex PCR, and its TCRdb copy is limited to in-frame clones, with some not included. This sample has approximately 76,000 clones, with around 88% found just once. Sequencing used peripheral blood, obtained on day 0 of AZD1222 vaccination. This chain links TRBV14 with TRBJ2-1; 11 bases align to TRBD2. This receptor was taken from an adult in good health. In nucleotides, the CDR3 is TGTGCCAGCAGCCAGCGACTAGCGGGAAACTACAATGAGCAGTTCTTC. Its protein is CASSQRLAGNYNEQFF. Full variable domain (remainder filled in from reference TRBV14 and TRBJ2-1): EAGVTQFPSHSVIEKGQTVTLRCDPISGHDNLYWYRRVMGKEIKFLLHFVKESKQDESGMPNNRFLAERTGGTYSTLKVQPAELEDSGVYFCASSQRLAGNYNEQFFGPGTRLTVL.